Below are 14 T cell receptor beta chains sequenced from a single sample in a study of blood T cell repertoires in COVID-19. Produced via immunoSEQ multiplex PCR; TCRdb's table is partial and in-frame only. The sample holds about 250,000 clones, more than 70% seen once. Sequencing was carried out using peripheral blood. The receptors stem from an elderly man with acute or convalescent COVID-19.

The gene calls are TRBV9 and TRBJ1-6; D perhaps matches TRBD1 (6 bases). The germline gives CDR1 SGDLS, CDR2 YYNGEE. The V end lost 4 bases, the J end lost 3 bases, and 11 bases lay between the germline ends. The CDR3 is 15 amino acids. The CDR3 DNA is TGTGCCAGCAGCCCCCAACAGGGCTATAATTCACCCCTCCACTTT. It translates to CASSPQQGYNSPLHF. The full variable domain, completed using reference TRBV9 and TRBJ1-6, is DSGVTQTPKHLITATGQRVTLRCSPRSGDLSVYWYQQSLDQGLQFLIQYYNGEERAKGNILERFSAQQFPDLHSELNLSSLELGDSALYFCASSPQQGYNSPLHFGNGTRLTVT.

This chain links TRBV11-2 with TRBJ2-1; TRBD2 matches 15 bases. This CDR3 has 17 residues. From germline, CDR1 is SGHAT and CDR2 FQNNGV. Trimming removed 7 bases from V and 0 bases from J; junction bases left unmatched: 4. The CDR3 DNA reads TGTGCCAGCACTGGACTAGCGGGAGGGCTCTCCTACAATGAGCAGTTCTTC. Translating it yields CASTGLAGGLSYNEQFF.

The chain combines TRBV7-8 with TRBJ1-2, with D tentatively TRBD1 (6 bases). The CDR3 runs 13 residues. V was pared by 1 base and J by 6 bases, with 9 bases between. Germline V lookup: CDR1 SGHVS, CDR2 FQNEAQ. The CDR3 DNA reads as TGTGCCAGCAGCTTAGGGACAGTTAATGGCTACACCTTC. It is translated as CASSLGTVNGYTF.

This clone came up a few times. The chain joins TRBV29-1 to TRBJ1-1; D is ambiguous. V was shortened by 4 bases and J by 5 bases, with 14 bases between the two germline ends. This CDR3 spans 13 amino acids. CDR1 and CDR2 from the germline V gene are SQVTM and ANQGSEA. As DNA, the CDR3 is TGCAGCGTTGCGCTTTACTACACTACTGAAGCTTTCTTT. Translated, it gives CSVALYYTTEAFF.

The V gene is TRBV19, the J gene TRBJ1-5; D unclear. There are 15 residues in the CDR3. Germline CDR1 reads LNHDA; CDR2 reads SQIVND (reference sequence). V shed 3 bases and J shed 2 bases, with 11 bases lying between them. CDR3 protein: CASSISRQGNQPQHF. As DNA, the CDR3 is TGTGCCAGTAGTATTTCACGGCAGGGCAATCAGCCCCAGCATTTT.

The chain has TRBV6-1 and TRBJ2-7; the D gene is possibly TRBD1 (6 bases). The CDR3 totals 13 residues. Germline CDR1 is MNHNS and CDR2 is SASEGT. V lost 3 bases and J 3 bases, leaving 9 bases between the germline ends. The CDR3: CASSETGDYEQYF. CDR3 nucleotide sequence: TGTGCCAGCAGTGAGACAGGCGACTACGAGCAGTACTTC.

Note on this clone: The sample carries other DNA sequences with the same CDR3. The CDR3 nucleotides read TGTGCCAGCAGCGTAGCTGGCGGGGTCTCCTACAATGAGCAGTTCTTC. Translated, it gives CASSVAGGVSYNEQFF. The genes are TRBV9 and TRBJ2-1, with a possible D match to TRBD2 (6 bases). This CDR3 region has 16 residues. Germline V gene sequence: CDR1 SGDLS, CDR2 YYNGEE. Trimming left V 0 bases short and J 0 bases short, with 10 bases between.

CDR3 nucleotide sequence: TGTGCCAGCAGTGCAACCGGGACGGCGGGGTACAATGAGCAGTTCTTC. Protein: CASSATGTAGYNEQFF. The chain employs TRBV6-1 and TRBJ2-1; TRBD2 is a possible D gene (6 bases). Germline values: CDR1 MNHNS, CDR2 SASEGT. V dropped 4 bases and J dropped 4 bases, with 17 bases sitting between them. The CDR3 loop spans 16 amino acids.

The gene calls are TRBV9 and TRBJ2-3; D is perhaps TRBD2 (6 bases). CDR1 is SGDLS and CDR2 is YYNGEE in the germline V gene. With 0 bases removed from V and 6 bases from J, the gap between germline ends came to 11 bases. This CDR3 spans 14 amino acids. The CDR3 here is CASSVGTGVDTQYF. The CDR3 nucleotides read TGTGCCAGCAGCGTAGGCACGGGGGTCGATACGCAGTATTTT.

The genes are TRBV18 and TRBJ1-2; the D is unclear. Trimming took 0 bases from V and 6 from J, leaving 14 bases between them. In germline, CDR1 is KGHSH, CDR2 LQKENI. This CDR3 region has 15 residues. CDR3 in amino acids: CASSPPREFRDGYTF. In DNA, the CDR3 is TGTGCCAGCTCACCACCTCGGGAATTTCGTGATGGCTACACCTTC.

The CDR3, as DNA: TGTGCCAGCCATGGGACAGCGCGCGGGGAGCTGTTTTTT. Its protein product is CASHGTARGELFF. The chain recombines TRBV5-4 with TRBJ2-2; 7 bases map to TRBD1. Germline loops: CDR1 SGHNT, CDR2 YYREEE (reference sequence). The V and J ends lost 7 bases and 7 bases, in that order; junction bases with no gene match: 7. The CDR3 is 13 amino acids.

The genes are TRBV19 and TRBJ2-1; 7 bases align to TRBD2. Trimming cost V 5 bases and J 10 bases; bases outside gene matches: 11. Looked up from germline, CDR1 is LNHDA and CDR2 is SQIVND (reference sequence). CDR3 length: 14 residues. The CDR3 is CASSLGFSGGEQFF. As DNA, the CDR3 is TGTGCCAGTAGTTTGGGGTTTTCGGGGGGAGAGCAGTTCTTC.

The rearrangement joins TRBV28 to TRBJ2-1; D is uncertain. The CDR3 totals 13 residues. Trimming took off 5 bases at V and 10 bases at J, with 15 bases between the two ends. In germline, CDR1 is MDHEN, CDR2 SYDVKM. CDR3 in amino acids: CASSPQTYLEQFF. For the CDR3, the DNA is TGTGCCAGCAGTCCCCAGACTTATTTGGAGCAGTTCTTC. Full variable domain (missing parts from reference TRBV28 and TRBJ2-1): DVKVTQSSRYLVKRTGEKVFLECVQDMDHENMFWYRQDPGLGLRLIYFSYDVKMKEKGDIPEGYSVSREKKERFSLILESASTNQTSMYLCASSPQTYLEQFFGPGTRLTVL.

The DNA of the CDR3 is TGCGCCAGCAGCCCCACCGGAGGCAATGAGCAGTTCTTC. It translates to CASSPTGGNEQFF. The rearrangement joins TRBV5-1 to TRBJ2-1; TRBD2 might be the D (5 bases). This CDR3 spans 13 amino acids. CDR1 is SGHRS, CDR2 YFSETQ, per germline. The V and J ends lost 4 bases and 6 bases respectively, with 11 bases between them. Complete variable domain (other parts from reference TRBV5-1 and TRBJ2-1): KAGVTQTPRYLIKTRGQQVTLSCSPISGHRSVSWYQQTPGQGLQFLFEYFSETQRNKGNFPGRFSGRQFSNSRSEMNVSTLELGDSALYLCASSPTGGNEQFFGPGTRLTVL.